Following are 11 T cell receptor beta chains from one sample sequenced in a study of T cells in Graves' hyperthyroidism and ophthalmopathy. TCR beta CDR3 region amplification was performed from RNA transcripts. The TCR CDR3 first-round RT-PCR relied on the HTBI primer set. MiXCR, run by TCRdb on the multiplex PCR reads, gives a single entry per CDR3 protein. The data contain about 530,000 distinct CDR3 sequences, approximately 17% of them singletons. Sequences were obtained from blood. Receptor source: a woman aged 18-30 years with Graves' ophthalmopathy.

This clonotype showed up just a few times. The chain couples TRBV9 to TRBJ2-7; maybe TRBD1 (6 bases). There are 13 residues in the CDR3. V lost 3 bases, J lost 1 base, and 8 bases lay in between. In germline, CDR1 is SGDLS, CDR2 YYNGEE. This CDR3 is CASSGTGSYEQYF. CDR3 sequence (DNA): TGTGCCAGCAGCGGAACAGGGTCCTACGAGCAGTACTTC.

The rearrangement links TRBV6-1 to TRBJ1-3; D not resolved. CDR3 length equals 14 residues. The germline CDR1 and CDR2 sequences are MNHNS and SASEGT. The germline V and J ends were trimmed by 8 bases and 0 bases, with 11 bases remaining between them. The CDR3 bases are TGTGCCAGCGGTGGGTCGGCCTCTGGAAACACCATATATTTT. Amino acids: CASGGSASGNTIYF.

There are many counts of this clonotype. The junction differs from germline at one of its ends, possibly a read error. J is TRBJ2-7 and V is TRBV27, with a possible D match to TRBD1 (6 bases). CDR1 is MNHEY, CDR2 SMNVEV, per germline (reference sequence). The CDR3 totals 12 residues. The CDR3 coding sequence is TGCGCCAGCAGCCTTCAGGGGTACGAGCAGTACTTC. It translates to CASSLQGYEQYF.

CDR3 DNA sequence: TGTGCCAGCAGTGTGGGGACACCAACCTACGAGCAGTACTTC. As protein: CASSVGTPTYEQYF. The chain employs TRBV6-1 and TRBJ2-7; tentatively, D is TRBD1 (6 bases). The germline V and J ends were trimmed by 4 bases and 2 bases, with 12 bases remaining between them. The germline gives CDR1 MNHNS, CDR2 SASEGT. CDR3 length: 14 residues.

The sample holds many counts of this clonotype. V gene TRBV11-1 combines with J gene TRBJ2-1; the D is unclear. There are 15 residues in the CDR3. V lost 1 base and J lost 5, with 12 bases in between. Per the germline V gene, CDR1 is SGHAT and CDR2 is FQDESV (reference sequence). The CDR3 loop is CASSLVSYADNEQFF. DNA of the CDR3: TGTGCCAGCAGCTTAGTCTCCTACGCGGACAATGAGCAGTTCTTC.

This clonotype was detected ten times or more. The V and J genes are TRBV18 and TRBJ2-2; D possibly corresponds to TRBD1 (5 bases). The CDR3 spans 15 residues. The V gene lost 6 bases and the J gene lost 4 bases, with 15 bases spanning the gap. Germline assignment: CDR1 KGHSH and CDR2 LQKENI. CDR3 sequence: CASSLDRDGTGELFF. The CDR3 bases are TGTGCCAGCTCCCTTGACAGAGACGGCACCGGGGAGCTGTTTTTT.

This clonotype has only one observation. The genes are TRBV5-4 and TRBJ1-2; 7 positions match TRBD1. This CDR3 is 13 amino acids long. The V gene's germline CDR1 is SGHNT and CDR2 YYREEE (reference sequence). Trimming removed 0 bases from V and 8 bases from J; junction bases left unmatched: 4. The CDR3 sequence: CASSLGGGLGYTF. CDR3 DNA: TGTGCCAGCAGCTTGGGAGGGGGCTTAGGCTACACCTTC. The full variable domain, with the rest looked up from reference TRBV5-4 and TRBJ1-2, is ETGVTQSPTHLIKTRGQQVTLRCSSQSGHNTVSWYQQALGQGPQFIFQYYREEENGRGNFPPRFSGLQFPNYSSELNVNALELDDSALYLCASSLGGGLGYTFGSGTRLTVV.

This clonotype has a count of ten or more. The V call is TRBV20-1, the J call TRBJ2-3; D possibly matches TRBD1 or TRBD2 (5 bases each). The germline gives CDR1 DFQATT, CDR2 SNEGSKA (reference sequence). This CDR3 contains 15 residues. The V end lost 3 bases, the J end lost 2 bases, and 15 bases lay between the germline ends. Here the CDR3 DNA reads TGCAGTGCTAGTTTGCCGAGGGGCCCCACAGATACGCAGTATTTT. Amino acid sequence: CSASLPRGPTDTQYF.

Many counts were recorded for this clonotype. This chain links TRBV28 with TRBJ2-4, with a possible D match to TRBD2 (6 bases). The CDR3 totals 17 residues. Trimming left V 3 bases short and J 7 bases short, with 22 bases between. Germline CDR1 and CDR2: MDHEN and SYDVKM. CDR3 loop: CASSLGSAGRGRNIQYF. Here the CDR3 DNA reads TGTGCCAGCAGTTTGGGTAGTGCGGGACGGGGTCGGAACATTCAGTACTTC. The whole variable domain, remainder taken from reference TRBV28 and TRBJ2-4, is DVKVTQSSRYLVKRTGEKVFLECVQDMDHENMFWYRQDPGLGLRLIYFSYDVKMKEKGDIPEGYSVSREKKERFSLILESASTNQTSMYLCASSLGSAGRGRNIQYFGAGTRLSVL.

This clonotype was recorded many times. V gene TRBV12-3 or TRBV12-4 combines with J gene TRBJ2-1; D ambiguous. V dropped 5 bases and J dropped 8 bases, with 10 bases sitting between them. This CDR3 comprises 12 residues. The CDR3 region is CASSRPFDEQFF. CDR3 nucleotide sequence: TGTGCCAGCAGTCGACCCTTCGATGAGCAGTTCTTC.

The rearrangement uses TRBV19 and TRBJ2-7; no definite D call. The CDR3 totals 15 residues. Germline V gives CDR1 LNHDA, CDR2 SQIVND (reference sequence). V was pared by 5 bases and J by 0 bases, with 14 bases between. Here the CDR3 DNA reads TGTGCCAGTAGTCTTGACTCTCTATACTCCTACGAGCAGTACTTC. Translated, it gives CASSLDSLYSYEQYF.